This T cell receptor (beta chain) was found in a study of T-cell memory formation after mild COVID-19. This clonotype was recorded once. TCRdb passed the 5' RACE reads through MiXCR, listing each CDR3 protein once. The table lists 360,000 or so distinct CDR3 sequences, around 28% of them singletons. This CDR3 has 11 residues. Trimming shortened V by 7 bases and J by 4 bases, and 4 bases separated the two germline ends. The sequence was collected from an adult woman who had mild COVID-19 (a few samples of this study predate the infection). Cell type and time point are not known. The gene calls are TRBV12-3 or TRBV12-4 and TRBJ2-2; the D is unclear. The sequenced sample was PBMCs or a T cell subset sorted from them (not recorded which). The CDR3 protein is CASKITGELFF. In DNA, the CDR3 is TGTGCCAGCAAAATCACCGGGGAGCTGTTTTTT.